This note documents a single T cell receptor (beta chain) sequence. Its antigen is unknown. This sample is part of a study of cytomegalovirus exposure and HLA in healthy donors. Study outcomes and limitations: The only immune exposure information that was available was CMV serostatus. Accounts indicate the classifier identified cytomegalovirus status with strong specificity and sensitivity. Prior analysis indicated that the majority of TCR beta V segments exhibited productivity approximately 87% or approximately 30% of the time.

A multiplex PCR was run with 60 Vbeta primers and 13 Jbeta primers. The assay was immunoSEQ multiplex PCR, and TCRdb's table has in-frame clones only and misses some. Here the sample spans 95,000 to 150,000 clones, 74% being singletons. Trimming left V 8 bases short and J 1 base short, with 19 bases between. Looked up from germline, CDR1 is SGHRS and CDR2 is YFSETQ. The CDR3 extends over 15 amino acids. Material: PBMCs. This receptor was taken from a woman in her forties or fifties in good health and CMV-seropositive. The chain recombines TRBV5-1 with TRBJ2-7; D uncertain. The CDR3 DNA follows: TGCGCCAGTCGCCTCCTTCCAAGTACTTCCTACGAGCAGTACTTC. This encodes CASRLLPSTSYEQYF. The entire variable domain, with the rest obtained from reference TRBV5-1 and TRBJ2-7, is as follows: KAGVTQTPRYLIKTRGQQVTLSCSPISGHRSVSWYQQTPGQGLQFLFEYFSETQRNKGNFPGRFSGRQFSNSRSEMNVSTLELGDSALYLCASRLLPSTSYEQYFGPGTRLTVT.